The 32 T cell receptor beta chains below come from one sample, sequenced in a study of cytomegalovirus exposure and HLA in healthy donors. Produced via immunoSEQ multiplex PCR; TCRdb's table is partial and in-frame only. The repertoire holds fewer than 70,000 clones, with roughly 96% as singletons. Sequencing was done on a sample of PBMCs. The receptors here all came from a man younger than 35 in good health and CMV-seronegative.

This chain links TRBV28 with TRBJ2-5; weak D call: TRBD2 (6 bases). The CDR3 totals 17 residues. Germline values: CDR1 MDHEN, CDR2 SYDVKM. Trimming stripped 4 bases from V and 5 bases from J, with 23 bases between. The CDR3 loop is CASSSTDYRAGEETQYF. The CDR3 bases are TGTGCCAGCAGTTCGACGGACTATAGAGCGGGTGAGGAGACCCAGTACTTC.

V is TRBV28 and J is TRBJ1-5; the match to TRBD1 covers 7 bases. The ends lost 3 bases at V and 3 bases at J; junction bases unmatched: 2. Germline V lookup: CDR1 MDHEN, CDR2 SYDVKM. The CDR3 consists of 14 residues. CDR3 DNA sequence: TGTGCCAGCAGTTTCGGACAGGCCAATCAGCCCCAGCATTTT. It encodes CASSFGQANQPQHF.

The chain carries TRBV11-1 and TRBJ2-2, with D hard to call. Trimming stripped 8 bases from V and 6 bases from J, with 10 bases between. There are 12 residues in the CDR3. Per the germline V gene, CDR1 is SGHAT and CDR2 is FQDESV (reference sequence). CDR3 in DNA: TGTGCCAGCGCTGGTAGCCCCGGGGAGCTGTTTTTT. The encoded protein is CASAGSPGELFF.

Only one count was recorded for this clone. This rearrangement joins TRBV4-2 to TRBJ2-2, with 11 positions matching TRBD2. Germline values: CDR1 LGHNA, CDR2 YNFKEQ. The trim removed 3 bases at V and 1 base at J, leaving 7 bases unmatched. The CDR3 runs 18 residues. The CDR3 reads CASSQELLAGGNTGELFF. The CDR3 DNA sequence: TGTGCCAGCAGCCAGGAACTTCTAGCGGGAGGGAACACCGGGGAGCTGTTTTTT.

The rearrangement links TRBV27 to TRBJ1-2; no clear D. Germline CDR1 and CDR2: MNHEY and SMNVEV (reference sequence). The V gene lost 2 bases and the J gene lost 8 bases, with 12 bases spanning the gap. This CDR3 has 13 residues. CDR3 sequence (DNA): TGTGCCAGCAGTTTAGGCGCGGCGCAAGGCTACACCTTC. Protein: CASSLGAAQGYTF.

This chain uses TRBV18 with TRBJ2-5; D call uncertain. CDR1 and CDR2 from the germline V gene are KGHSH and LQKENI. The V end lost 3 bases, the J end lost 5 bases, and 10 bases lay between the germline ends. The CDR3 is 13 amino acids. The CDR3 spells CASSPGKSETQYF. The CDR3 coding sequence is TGTGCCAGCTCACCGGGCAAATCGGAGACCCAGTACTTC.

The chain combines TRBV9 with TRBJ2-3; D ambiguous. The CDR3 has 13 residues. Per the germline V gene, CDR1 is SGDLS and CDR2 is YYNGEE. Trimming took off 6 bases at V and 0 bases at J, with 8 bases between the two ends. The CDR3 nucleotides are TGTGCCAGCAATACACAAAGCACAGATACGCAGTATTTT. It yields the protein CASNTQSTDTQYF.

The V call is TRBV19, the J call TRBJ2-7; D not resolved. Trimming removed 3 bases at V and 1 base at J, with 7 bases between. Germline CDR1 LNHDA, CDR2 SQIVND (reference sequence). This CDR3 spans 13 amino acids. The CDR3, as DNA: TGTGCCAGTAGTATCAAGCTATCCTACGAGCAGTACTTC. Its translation is CASSIKLSYEQYF.

V gene TRBV5-6 combines with J gene TRBJ1-4; 9 bases are a match to TRBD1. CDR3 length equals 15 residues. Per germline, CDR1 SGHDT and CDR2 YYEEEE. With V trimmed by 3 bases and J by 7 bases, 7 bases remained unmatched. Here the CDR3 DNA reads TGTGCCAGCAGCTCCCGGGACAGGGAAGGTGAAAAACTGTTTTTT. This codes for CASSSRDREGEKLFF.

The chain carries TRBV7-9 and TRBJ1-1, with unresolved D. The CDR3 runs to 13 residues. Trimming left V 4 bases short and J 4 bases short, with 10 bases between. Per germline, CDR1 SEHNR and CDR2 FQNEAQ (reference sequence). The CDR3 bases are TGTGCCAGCAGCTCGGAATGGGCCACTGAAGCTTTCTTT. Protein sequence: CASSSEWATEAFF.

The genes are TRBV5-6 and TRBJ1-2; D is undetermined. Trimming removed 4 bases from V and 7 bases from J, with 8 bases in between. Germline V gives CDR1 SGHDT, CDR2 YYEEEE. The CDR3 length is 11 residues. The DNA of the CDR3 is TGTGCCAGCAGCCCCGGTTTTGGCTACACCTTC. It translates to CASSPGFGYTF.

The chain combines TRBV30 with TRBJ2-1; 11 bases map to TRBD2. The CDR3 sequence is 15 residues long. Losses at the gene ends were 2 bases for V and 7 bases for J; bases not matched to a gene: 7. Germline CDR1 is GTSNPN and CDR2 is SVGIG (reference sequence). The CDR3 spells CAWSLTSGNYNEQFF. CDR3 sequence (DNA): TGTGCCTGGAGTTTGACTAGCGGGAATTATAATGAGCAGTTCTTC.

CDR3 loop: CATSRDGATPRGEYF. The CDR3 DNA reads TGTGCCACCAGCAGAGATGGGGCTACCCCCCGGGGGGAGTATTTT. The V call is TRBV15, the J call TRBJ2-3, with TRBD2 identical over 7 bases. The germline V gene has CDR1 LNHNV and CDR2 YYDKDF (reference sequence). The V segment lost 0 bases and the J segment 13 bases; nucleotides outside the gene matches: 13. CDR3 size: 15 residues. Full variable domain (missing parts from reference TRBV15 and TRBJ2-3): DAMVIQNPRYQVTQFGKPVTLSCSQTLNHNVMYWYQQKSSQAPKLLFHYYDKDFNNEADTPDNFQSRRPNTSFCFLDIRSPGLGDTAMYLCATSRDGATPRGEYFGPGTRLTVL.

DNA for the CDR3: TGTGCCAGTAGTCCTCGAGGACAGGGCGGCACCGGGGAGCTGTTTTTT. It translates to CASSPRGQGGTGELFF. The chain uses TRBV19 and TRBJ2-2; TRBD1 aligns across 8 bases. This CDR3 has 16 amino acids. In germline, CDR1 is LNHDA, CDR2 SQIVND (reference sequence). V was pared by 5 bases and J by 4 bases, with 9 bases of the junction left unmatched.

The rearrangement links TRBV7-8 to TRBJ2-7, with 7 bases lining up with TRBD2. Germline CDR1 is SGHVS and CDR2 is FQNEAQ. This CDR3 region has 15 residues. Trimming at V came to 1 base and at J to 4 bases, leaving 7 bases not matched to a gene. CDR3 amino acids: CASSLERGEGYEQYF. The DNA of the CDR3 is TGTGCCAGCAGCTTAGAACGGGGGGAAGGTTACGAGCAGTACTTC.

The chain joins TRBV7-6 to TRBJ2-1; 7 positions agree with TRBD2. Germline lookup yields CDR1 SGHVS and CDR2 FNYEAQ. The CDR3 contains 16 residues. J gave up 2 bases and V 5 bases, and 9 bases lay outside the gene matches. DNA for the CDR3: TGTGCCAGCAGCCCGACCAGCGGGACCGCCTACAATGAGCAGTTCTTC. Translated, it gives CASSPTSGTAYNEQFF.

This chain joins TRBV6-5 and TRBJ2-1; D not certain. Looked up from germline, CDR1 is MNHEY and CDR2 is SVGAGI. The length of the CDR3 is 12 residues. Trimming took 4 bases from V and 10 from J, leaving 11 bases between them. CDR3 coding DNA: TGTGCCAGCAGTTCGCCACGTAGCGAGCAGTTCTTC. It specifies CASSSPRSEQFF.

This chain connects TRBV10-3 to TRBJ1-2; tentatively, D is TRBD1 (5 bases). Per germline, CDR1 ENHRY and CDR2 SYGVKD. The CDR3 covers 12 residues. V shed 2 bases and J shed 8 bases, with 9 bases lying between them. The DNA for the CDR3 is TGTGCCATCAGTGAGGGGGCGCAAGGCTACACCTTC. Amino acid sequence: CAISEGAQGYTF.

In this sample, this clone turned up once. V is TRBV28 and J is TRBJ2-1; TRBD2 matches 8 bases. Germline CDR1 reads MDHEN; CDR2 reads SYDVKM. This CDR3 spans 16 amino acids. V was pared by 10 bases and J by 9 bases, with 20 bases of the junction left unmatched. The CDR3 DNA sequence: TGTGCCACAACCGCCCTAGGACTAGCAGGTGCCCCTGAGCAGTTCTTC. Translation: CATTALGLAGAPEQFF.

The CDR3 DNA reads as TGTGCCAGCAGTCCACCCAATTTCGGGGGGAACACCGGGGAGCTGTTTTTT. Encoded protein: CASSPPNFGGNTGELFF. This chain links TRBV25-1 with TRBJ2-2; a possible D gene is TRBD2 (6 bases). The CDR3 extends over 17 amino acids. Trimming took 5 bases from V and 1 from J, leaving 17 bases between them. Germline values: CDR1 MGHDK, CDR2 SYGVNS.

The genes are TRBV19 and TRBJ2-7; TRBD1 aligns across 9 bases. J was trimmed by 5 bases and V by 7 bases; bases with no gene match: 6. CDR1 is LNHDA, CDR2 SQIVND, per germline (reference sequence). CDR3 length equals 13 residues. CDR3 bases: TGTGCCAGTAAAGGGACAGGGATCCACGAGCAGTACTTC. This encodes CASKGTGIHEQYF. Based on the CDR3 plus reference TRBV19 and TRBJ2-7, the full variable domain is DGGITQSPKYLFRKEGQNVTLSCEQNLNHDAMYWYRQDPGQGLRLIYYSQIVNDFQKGDIAEGYSVSREKKESFPLTVTSAQKNPTAFYLCASKGTGIHEQYFGPGTRLTVT.

This clone is a singleton in its sample. V gene TRBV20-1 combines with J gene TRBJ2-4; no firm D call. This CDR3 is built from 11 residues. Germline values: CDR1 DFQATT, CDR2 SNEGSKA (reference sequence). V was clipped by 0 bases and J by 16 bases, with 13 bases between them. The CDR3 region is CSARDLPGGYF. CDR3 nucleotides: TGCAGTGCTAGAGATCTACCGGGTGGTTACTTC.

The chain recombines TRBV2 with TRBJ2-7; TRBD1 is a possible D gene (7 bases). CDR3 length equals 15 residues. V lost 7 bases, J lost 4 bases, and 20 bases lay in between. Germline assignment: CDR1 SNHLY and CDR2 FYNNEI. Here the CDR3 DNA reads TGTGCCAGCACCGAAGGCGGGACAGCAGAGTACGAGCAGTACTTC. Translating it yields CASTEGGTAEYEQYF. The full variable domain, in which reference TRBV2 and TRBJ2-7 provide the parts outside the CDR3, is EPEVTQTPSHQVTQMGQEVILRCVPISNHLYFYWYRQILGQKVEFLVSFYNNEISEKSEIFDDQFSVERPDGSNFTLKIRSTKLEDSAMYFCASTEGGTAEYEQYFGPGTRLTVT.

In its sample, this clone was seen a few times. The chain is built from TRBV7-8 and TRBJ1-3; D possibly corresponds to TRBD1 (5 bases). This CDR3 has 14 amino acids. Trimming removed 3 bases at V and 4 bases at J, with 10 bases between. Germline CDR1 SGHVS, CDR2 FQNEAQ. The CDR3 sequence: CASSFGGRGNTIYF. CDR3 nucleotides: TGTGCCAGCAGCTTTGGGGGGAGAGGAAACACCATATATTTT.

The genes are TRBV19 and TRBJ2-1, with 14 bases fitting TRBD2. V lost 6 bases and J lost 5; bases outside the gene matches: 9. This CDR3 is 17 amino acids long. Germline V CDR1 and CDR2: LNHDA, SQIVND (reference sequence). The CDR3 DNA sequence: TGTGCCAGTAGACCCCCGGGACTAGCGGGAGCACACAATGAGCAGTTCTTC. This codes for CASRPPGLAGAHNEQFF.

The V and J genes are TRBV29-1 and TRBJ2-1; D ambiguous. Per germline, CDR1 SQVTM and CDR2 ANQGSEA. CDR3 length equals 12 residues. V gave up 3 bases and J gave up 5 bases, with 8 bases separating them. The CDR3 DNA is TGCAGCGTTGATCAGAAACACAATGAGCAGTTCTTC. Protein product: CSVDQKHNEQFF.

The V gene is TRBV14, the J gene TRBJ2-3; 14 bases are a match to TRBD2. CDR3 length: 16 amino acids. Germline loops: CDR1 SGHDN, CDR2 FVKESK. V lost 4 bases and J lost 4; bases outside the gene matches: 4. The chain's CDR3 is CASSPGLAGGSDTQYF. The DNA for the CDR3 is TGTGCCAGCAGCCCCGGACTAGCGGGAGGATCAGATACGCAGTATTTT. Full variable domain (outside the CDR3, taken from reference TRBV14 and TRBJ2-3): EAGVTQFPSHSVIEKGQTVTLRCDPISGHDNLYWYRRVMGKEIKFLLHFVKESKQDESGMPNNRFLAERTGGTYSTLKVQPAELEDSGVYFCASSPGLAGGSDTQYFGPGTRLTVL.

The chain combines TRBV5-1 with TRBJ2-5, with 7 bases lining up with TRBD1. Trimming removed 0 bases from V and 4 bases from J; junction bases left unmatched: 3. This CDR3 region has 14 residues. Germline CDR1 SGHRS, CDR2 YFSETQ. As DNA, the CDR3 is TGCGCCAGCAGCTTGGTCAGGGGGACAGAGACCCAGTACTTC. Protein: CASSLVRGTETQYF.

The J gene is TRBJ2-2, the V gene TRBV4-1; D gene unclear. Germline V gives CDR1 MGHRA, CDR2 YSYEKL. This CDR3 contains 15 residues. The ends were cut back, 4 bases at V and 2 bases at J, with 11 bases in the middle. The CDR3 coding sequence is TGCGCCAGCAGCCGAACTAACCTAAACACCGGGGAGCTGTTTTTT. Its translation: CASSRTNLNTGELFF.

The J gene is TRBJ2-4, the V gene TRBV5-1; 9 bases are a match to TRBD1. Per the germline V gene, CDR1 is SGHRS and CDR2 is YFSETQ. The V gene end was trimmed by 2 bases and the J gene end by 4 bases; junction bases not matched to a gene: 10. The length of the CDR3 is 17 residues. The CDR3 here is CASSFAPATGGKNIQYF. The CDR3, as DNA: TGCGCCAGCAGCTTTGCCCCTGCGACAGGGGGGAAAAACATTCAGTACTTC.

This chain links TRBV28 with TRBJ2-1, with TRBD2 matching 9 bases. CDR3 length equals 22 residues. Germline V lookup: CDR1 MDHEN, CDR2 SYDVKM. V dropped 4 bases and J dropped 0; count of bases not matched to a gene: 22. The CDR3 DNA reads as TGTGCCAGCAGTTATACAGGGGAAGGTCTACTAGCGGGCTTAAGCTCCTACAATGAGCAGTTCTTC. Its translation: CASSYTGEGLLAGLSSYNEQFF.

The chain links TRBV30 to TRBJ2-2; 7 positions match TRBD2. The germline CDR1 and CDR2 sequences are GTSNPN and SVGIG (reference sequence). The CDR3 has 12 residues. Trimming cost V 5 bases and J 6 bases; bases outside gene matches: 3. The CDR3 DNA reads as TGTGCCTGGTCTCGGGAGGCCGGGGAGCTGTTTTTT. Translating it yields CAWSREAGELFF.